The entry that follows covers one TCR beta chain sequence. Its target is unknown. V was pared by 5 bases and J by 5 bases, with 6 bases of the junction left unmatched. The CDR3 is 15 amino acids. From germline, CDR1 is SGHTA and CDR2 FQGTGA. The record originates from a study of PD-1 blockade in classical Hodgkin lymphoma. Study-level results: Newly diagnosed patients reportedly had lower baseline TCR diversity than healthy donors. Complete responders had baseline diversity similar to newly diagnosed patients. Still unresolved is the cause of the repertoire differences, which may be disease activity or prior therapy.

TCRdb's copy holds only in-frame clones and misses some; the assay was immunoSEQ multiplex PCR. In the table there are some 45,000 clones, approximately 91% of which are singletons. No patient escaped relapse after autologous stem cell transplantation, and brentuximab vedotin exposure varied. Each best response was a complete response, a partial response or progressive disease. This TCR came from a human donor with classical Hodgkin lymphoma. The sequencing used peripheral blood mononuclear cells (PBMCs), collected at baseline. The J gene is TRBJ2-5, the V gene TRBV7-3; 12 bases align to TRBD1. CDR3 loop: CASSVGTGGVETQYF. In nucleotides, the CDR3 is TGTGCCAGCAGCGTTGGGACAGGGGGCGTCGAGACCCAGTACTTC.